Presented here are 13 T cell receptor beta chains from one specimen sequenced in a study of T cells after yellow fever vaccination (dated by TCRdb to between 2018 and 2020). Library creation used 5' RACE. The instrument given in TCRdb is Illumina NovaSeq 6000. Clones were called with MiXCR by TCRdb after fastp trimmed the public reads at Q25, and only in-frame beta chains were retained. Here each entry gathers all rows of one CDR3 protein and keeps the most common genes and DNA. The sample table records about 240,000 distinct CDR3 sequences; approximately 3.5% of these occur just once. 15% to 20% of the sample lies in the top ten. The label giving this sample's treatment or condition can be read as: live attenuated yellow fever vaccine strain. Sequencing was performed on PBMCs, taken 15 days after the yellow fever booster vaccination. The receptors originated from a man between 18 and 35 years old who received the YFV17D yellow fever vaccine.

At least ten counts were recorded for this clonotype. The CDR3 DNA reads TGCAGTGCATTTCACCCGGGACTAGCGGGGGGCTACCCCTACCCGACCCAGTACTTC. Translating it yields CSAFHPGLAGGYPYPTQYF. The J gene is TRBJ2-5, the V gene TRBV20-1; 15 nucleotides align to TRBD2. J was trimmed by 7 bases and V by 6 bases; bases with no gene match: 21. The CDR3 is made up of 19 amino acids. Germline V lookup: CDR1 DFQATT, CDR2 SNEGSKA (reference sequence).

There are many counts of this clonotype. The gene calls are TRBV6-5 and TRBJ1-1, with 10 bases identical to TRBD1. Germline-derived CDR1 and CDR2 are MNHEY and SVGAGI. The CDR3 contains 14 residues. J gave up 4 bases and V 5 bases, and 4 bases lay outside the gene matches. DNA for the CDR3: TGTGCCAGCAGTCAGACAGGGGGCATCACTGAAGCTTTCTTT. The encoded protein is CASSQTGGITEAFF.

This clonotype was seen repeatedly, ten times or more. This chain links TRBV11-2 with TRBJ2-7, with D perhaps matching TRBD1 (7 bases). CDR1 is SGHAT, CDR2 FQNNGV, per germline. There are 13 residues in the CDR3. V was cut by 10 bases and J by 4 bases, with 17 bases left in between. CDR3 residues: CATRSGGKYEQYF. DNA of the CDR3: TGTGCCACCAGATCAGGGGGGAAATACGAGCAGTACTTC.

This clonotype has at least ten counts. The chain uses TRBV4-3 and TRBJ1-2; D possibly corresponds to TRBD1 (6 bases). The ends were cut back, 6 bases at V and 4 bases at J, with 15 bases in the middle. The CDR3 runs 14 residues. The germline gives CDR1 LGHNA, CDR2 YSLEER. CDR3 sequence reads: CASSRQDGGYGYTF. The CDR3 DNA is TGCGCCAGCAGTAGACAGGACGGCGGCTATGGCTACACCTTC.

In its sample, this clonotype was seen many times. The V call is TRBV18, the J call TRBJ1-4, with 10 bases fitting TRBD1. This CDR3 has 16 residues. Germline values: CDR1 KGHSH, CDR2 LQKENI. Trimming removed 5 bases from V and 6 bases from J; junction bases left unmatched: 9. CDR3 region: CASSSLSGTGDEKLFF. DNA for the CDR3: TGTGCCAGCTCAAGTCTTTCCGGGACAGGGGATGAAAAACTGTTTTTT.

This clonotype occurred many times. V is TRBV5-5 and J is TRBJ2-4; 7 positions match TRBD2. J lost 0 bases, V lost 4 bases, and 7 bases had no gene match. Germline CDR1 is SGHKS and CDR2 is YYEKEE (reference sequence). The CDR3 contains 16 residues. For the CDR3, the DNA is TGTGCCAGCAGCAACCGGGACTACGAAGCCAAAAACATTCAGTACTTC. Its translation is CASSNRDYEAKNIQYF. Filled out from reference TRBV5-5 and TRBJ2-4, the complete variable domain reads DAGVTQSPTHLIKTRGQQVTLRCSPISGHKSVSWYQQVLGQGPQFIFQYYEKEERGRGNFPDRFSARQFPNYSSELNVNALLLGDSALYLCASSNRDYEAKNIQYFGAGTRLSVL.

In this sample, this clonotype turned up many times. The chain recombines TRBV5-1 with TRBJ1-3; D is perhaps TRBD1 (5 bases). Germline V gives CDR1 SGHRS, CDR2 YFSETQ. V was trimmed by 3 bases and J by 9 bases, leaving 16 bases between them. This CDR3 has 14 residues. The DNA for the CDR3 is TGCGCCAGCAGCTCACAGGACCCAGGACGCACCATATATTTT. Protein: CASSSQDPGRTIYF.

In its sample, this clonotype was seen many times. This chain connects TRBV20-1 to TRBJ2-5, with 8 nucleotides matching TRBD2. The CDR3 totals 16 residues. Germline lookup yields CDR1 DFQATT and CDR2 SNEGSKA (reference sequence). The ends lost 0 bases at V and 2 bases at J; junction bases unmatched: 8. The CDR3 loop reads CSARDVYSGEQETQYF. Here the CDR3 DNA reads TGCAGTGCTAGAGACGTGTATAGCGGGGAGCAAGAGACCCAGTACTTC.

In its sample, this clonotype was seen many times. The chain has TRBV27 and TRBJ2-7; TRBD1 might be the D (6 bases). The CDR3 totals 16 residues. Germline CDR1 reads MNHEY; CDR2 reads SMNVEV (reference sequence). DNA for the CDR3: TGCACCAGCAGTTTATCCTGGCAGGGGACCCCCTACGAGCAGTACGTC. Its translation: CTSSLSWQGTPYEQYV.

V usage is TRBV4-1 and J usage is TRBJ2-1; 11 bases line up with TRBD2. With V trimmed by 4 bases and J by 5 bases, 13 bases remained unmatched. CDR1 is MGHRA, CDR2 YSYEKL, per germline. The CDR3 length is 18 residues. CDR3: CASSRIAGGLSPDNEQFF. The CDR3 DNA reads TGCGCCAGCAGCCGTATAGCGGGGGGGCTCTCCCCTGACAATGAGCAGTTCTTC.

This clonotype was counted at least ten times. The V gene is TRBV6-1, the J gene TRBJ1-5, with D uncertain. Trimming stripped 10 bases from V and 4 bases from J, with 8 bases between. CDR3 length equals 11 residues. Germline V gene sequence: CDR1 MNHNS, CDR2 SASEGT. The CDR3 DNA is TGTGCCACCAGAGAGAATCAGCCCCAGCATTTT. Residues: CATRENQPQHF.

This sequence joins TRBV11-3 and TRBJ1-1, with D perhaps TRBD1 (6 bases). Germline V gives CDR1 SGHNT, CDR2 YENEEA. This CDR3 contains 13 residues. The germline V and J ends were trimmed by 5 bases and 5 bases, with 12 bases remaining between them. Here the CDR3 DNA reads TGTGCCAGCAGCCAGGACAGTTATACTGAAGCTTTCTTT. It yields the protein CASSQDSYTEAFF.

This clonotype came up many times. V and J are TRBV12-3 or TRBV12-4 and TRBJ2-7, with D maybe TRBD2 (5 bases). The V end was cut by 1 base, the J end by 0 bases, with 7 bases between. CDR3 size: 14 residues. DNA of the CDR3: TGTGCCAGCAGTTTAGGGGAGTTCTCCTACGAGCAGTACTTC. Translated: CASSLGEFSYEQYF.